The rows below give T cell receptor beta chains drawn from one sample of a study of blood T cells in healthy people across ages. TCRdb used MiXCR to reprocess the 5' RACE reads, holding one entry per CDR3 protein. The repertoire consists of approximately 800,000 distinct CDR3 sequences, with about 62% occurring once and the leading ten covering roughly a quarter. The sequenced sample consisted of blood. Source of these receptors: a young man in good health. CDR3s include the opening cysteine and the closing phenylalanine or tryptophan. The order of the fields is J gene, V gene, CDR3 length, clone size, D gene, CDR3 protein, CDR3 DNA. A D gene is named only where the DNA matches it firmly. Rows give clone size only sometimes, using once, few, many, or a class for an expanded clone.

>TRBJ2-3|TRBV14|15|NA|NA
CASSLWGYITDTQYF
TGTGCCAGCAGCCTGTGGGGCTATATCACGGATACGCAGTATTTT
>TRBJ2-7|TRBV10-3|15|NA|TRBD2
CAISESQRGAYEQYF
TGTGCCATCAGTGAGTCCCAGCGGGGGGCTTACGAGCAGTACTTC
>TRBJ2-3|TRBV4-3|15|NA|TRBD2
CASSRDAGGPNTQYF
TGCGCCAGCAGCCGAGATGCGGGGGGACCAAATACGCAGTATTTT
>TRBJ2-3|TRBV18|15|few|NA
CASSPPGTSTDTQYF
TGTGCCAGCTCACCGCCAGGGACAAGCACAGATACGCAGTATTTT
>TRBJ2-3|TRBV5-1|15|NA|NA
CASSRAAGGADTQYF
TGCGCCAGCAGCCGGGCAGCTGGGGGAGCAGATACGCAGTATTTT
>TRBJ2-5|TRBV6-6|14|NA|TRBD1
CASSYPGTGETQYF
TGTGCCAGCAGTTACCCTGGGACAGGGGAGACCCAGTACTTC
>TRBJ2-3|TRBV12-3/TRBV12-4|14|NA|NA
CASSLGAYTDTQYF
TGTGCCAGCAGTTTAGGCGCGTATACAGATACGCAGTATTTT
>TRBJ2-7|TRBV6-4|16|few|TRBD1
CASSDCQGAPTYEQYF
TGTGCCAGCAGTGACTGTCAGGGGGCCCCTACCTACGAGCAGTACTTC
>TRBJ2-3|TRBV2|12|once|NA
CATRLDSDTQYF
TGTGCCACCCGGTTGGACTCAGATACGCAGTATTTT
>TRBJ2-1|TRBV28|12|few|NA
CASSLIRDEQFF
TGTGCCAGCAGTTTGATCCGGGATGAGCAGTTCTTC
>TRBJ1-2|TRBV4-3|15|NA|NA
CASSQELQPNYGYTF
TGCGCCAGCAGCCAAGAACTCCAACCTAACTATGGCTACACCTTC
>TRBJ2-4|TRBV6-2/TRBV6-3|15|NA|TRBD2
CASITRTSGSKEQYF
TGTGCCAGCATAACCCGGACTAGCGGGAGTAAAGAGCAGTACTTC
>TRBJ1-5|TRBV15|15|once|NA
CATSSWRGSNQPQHF
TGTGCCACCAGCAGTTGGCGTGGTAGCAATCAGCCCCAGCATTTT
>TRBJ2-5|TRBV7-2|13|many|NA
CASSLGNQETQYF
TGTGCCAGCAGCTTAGGTAACCAAGAGACCCAGTACTTC
>TRBJ1-2|TRBV28|13|NA|NA
CASRFRDSWGYTF
TGTGCCAGCAGGTTCAGGGACTCATGGGGCTACACCTTC
>TRBJ1-2|TRBV5-5|15|NA|NA
CASTPGGGPLYGYTF
TGTGCCAGCACCCCCGGTGGGGGGCCGCTCTATGGCTACACCTTC
>TRBJ2-1|TRBV20-1|14|NA|NA
CSAARQGPYNEQFF
TGCAGTGCCGCGAGGCAGGGCCCTTACAATGAGCAGTTCTTC
>TRBJ2-6|TRBV27|15|NA|NA
CASSLFFPGANVLTF
TGTGCCAGCAGTTTATTTTTTCCTGGGGCCAACGTCCTGACTTTC
>TRBJ2-7|TRBV4-3|15|NA|NA
CASSPRGASYNEQYF
TGCGCCAGCAGCCCTAGAGGGGCTTCCTACAATGAGCAGTACTTC
>TRBJ1-4|TRBV6-5|15|NA|NA
CASSRLVATNEKLFF
TGTGCCAGCAGTCGCTTAGTTGCAACTAATGAAAAACTGTTTTTT
>TRBJ2-5|TRBV24-1|16|once|TRBD2
CATSDALAGAGETQYF
TGTGCCACCAGTGACGCCCTAGCGGGGGCAGGGGAGACCCAGTACTTC
>TRBJ2-7|TRBV29-1|16|NA|NA
CSVEDKEGGAPDEQYF
TGCAGCGTTGAAGATAAGGAGGGCGGGGCCCCAGACGAGCAGTACTTC
>TRBJ2-4|TRBV5-1|16|NA|TRBD2
CASSFPRGGLSNEQYF
TGCGCCAGCTCCTTCCCGCGGGGGGGCCTGTCCAATGAGCAGTACTTC
>TRBJ1-5|TRBV20-1|16|few|TRBD1
CSAAPGTGSSSQPQHF
TGCAGTGCGGCCCCCGGGACAGGATCTTCGAGTCAGCCCCAGCATTTT
>TRBJ2-1|TRBV4-3|15|NA|NA
CASSGGINADNEQFF
TGCGCCAGCAGCGGGGGCATAAATGCTGACAATGAGCAGTTCTTC
>TRBJ2-3|TRBV6-5|15|once|NA
CASSRRVRGTDTQYF
TGTGCCAGCAGTCGCCGGGTCCGCGGCACGGATACGCAGTATTTT
>TRBJ2-7|TRBV6-6|12|NA|NA
CASRGEDDEQYF
TGTGCCAGCAGAGGGGAGGACGACGAGCAGTACTTC
>TRBJ2-1|TRBV29-1|10|NA|NA
CSVNQMTQFF
TGCAGCGTAAACCAAATGACGCAGTTCTTC
>TRBJ2-3|TRBV4-2|14|NA|NA
CASSQERGPDTQYF
TGTGCCAGCAGCCAAGAGAGGGGCCCAGATACGCAGTATTTT
>TRBJ2-1|TRBV20-1|13|NA|NA
CSASQPGIDEQFF
TGCAGTGCTAGCCAACCAGGGATCGATGAGCAGTTCTTC
>TRBJ1-2|TRBV3-1|18|NA|NA
CASSPRFPVQASNYGYTF
TGTGCCAGCAGCCCCCGCTTTCCTGTGCAGGCCTCTAACTATGGCTACACCTTC
>TRBJ1-2|TRBV20-1|13|once|NA
CSASHGSNYGYTF
TGCAGTGCAAGCCACGGGTCCAACTATGGCTACACCTTC
>TRBJ2-5|TRBV5-1|15|NA|TRBD2
CASSFGGGVGETQYF
TGCGCCAGCAGCTTCGGCGGGGGAGTTGGAGAGACCCAGTACTTC
>TRBJ2-5|TRBV29-1|15|NA|TRBD1
CSVEPGQGSRETQYF
TGCAGCGTAGAACCGGGACAGGGATCGAGAGAGACCCAGTACTTC
>TRBJ2-7|TRBV20-1|12|once|NA
CSATEGLYEQYF
TGCAGTGCTACCGAGGGGCTCTACGAGCAGTACTTC
>TRBJ2-1|TRBV7-2|13|NA|TRBD2
CASRGVSYDEQFF
TGTGCCAGCCGGGGGGTCTCCTACGATGAGCAGTTCTTC
>TRBJ1-1|TRBV29-1|12|NA|TRBD1
CSAGQANTEAFF
TGCAGCGCGGGACAGGCGAACACTGAAGCTTTCTTT
>TRBJ1-6|TRBV15|13|NA|NA
CATSRVGNSPLHF
TGTGCCACCAGCAGAGTAGGGAATTCACCCCTCCACTTT
>TRBJ1-2|TRBV12-3/TRBV12-4|13|NA|TRBD1
CASRLQGKGGYTF
TGTGCCAGCAGACTACAGGGGAAGGGTGGCTACACCTTC
>TRBJ2-1|TRBV6-2/TRBV6-3|16|NA|NA
CASSYGQPKGYNEQFF
TGTGCCAGCAGTTACGGGCAGCCCAAGGGTTACAATGAGCAGTTCTTC
>TRBJ2-1|TRBV24-1|16|NA|TRBD1
CATSYNRGRDRNEQFF
TGTGCCACCAGTTACAACAGGGGGCGAGATCGGAATGAGCAGTTCTTC